This is a list of T cell receptor beta chains from one sample in a study of T cells after yellow fever vaccination. TCRdb fed the 5' RACE reads into MiXCR, producing one record per CDR3 protein. The data contain around 530,000 distinct CDR3 sequences, around 16% of them singletons. Sequenced here: PBMCs, sampled 4 to 5 days after the first yellow fever vaccination. These receptors all come from a young man who received the YFV17D yellow fever vaccine. Both conserved end residues are part of each CDR3. The order of the fields is V gene, J gene, clone size, CDR3 protein. A row's size may be missing; if present it is once, few, many or a size class.

TRBV27,TRBJ2-1,few,CASSLPDRYNEQFF
TRBV7-9,TRBJ2-1,.,CASSFRGDEQFF
TRBV18,TRBJ1-1,.,CASSPQTARNTEAFF
TRBV15,TRBJ2-1,once,CATRWGDPSNEQFF
TRBV6-1,TRBJ2-3,.,CASSESFSTDTQYF
TRBV4-1,TRBJ2-3,.,CASSQTGAADTQYF
TRBV4-2,TRBJ2-5,few,CASSQGASGKETQYF
TRBV20-1,TRBJ1-5,.,CSARGGNQPQHF
TRBV5-1,TRBJ2-7,.,CASSLKGTFSYEQYF
TRBV7-9,TRBJ2-2,.,CASSWRTKNTGELFF
TRBV5-4,TRBJ2-3,.,CASSLRTVADTQYF
TRBV7-3,TRBJ2-3,.,CASSSQGRGDTQYF
TRBV21-1,TRBJ2-1,.,CAMPFSTGNEQFF
TRBV28,TRBJ1-2,few,CASRSHRFNYGYTF
TRBV11-2,TRBJ2-1,few,CASSLGLPPRADYNEQFF
TRBV12-3/TRBV12-4,TRBJ2-5,.,CASSSSGNQETQYF
TRBV7-8,TRBJ2-5,.,CASRRRDIDRETQYF
TRBV7-9,TRBJ2-2,once,CASSYRTVNTGELFF
TRBV5-6,TRBJ2-5,.,CASSLTVFQETQYF
TRBV7-8,TRBJ2-3,many,CASRETDTQYF
TRBV5-4,TRBJ1-4,few,CASSLRGGLANEKLFF
TRBV6-1,TRBJ2-2,.,CASILRRDNTGELFF
TRBV7-9,TRBJ2-3,few,CASSLVTGVSTDTQYF
TRBV20-1,TRBJ1-1,.,CSASSISGSTEAFF
TRBV4-2,TRBJ1-5,few,CASSQGFGTNNQPQHF
TRBV20-1,TRBJ2-1,.,CSASRRAGLSYNEQFF
TRBV29-1,TRBJ2-1,.,CSVEDPGTYNEQFF
TRBV20-1,TRBJ2-3,.,CCARVVAGGPTDTQYF
TRBV4-1,TRBJ1-1,.,CASSPRAIVNTEAFF
TRBV10-3,TRBJ2-1,many,CAISGGNWDEQFF
TRBV5-1,TRBJ1-3,many,CASSLDAAGAFGNTIYF
TRBV4-2,TRBJ2-5,many,CASSQDDIGRGEETQYF
TRBV6-5,TRBJ2-5,many,CASRTGQETQYF
TRBV18,TRBJ1-2,.,CASSQVDRVAYGYTF
TRBV5-1,TRBJ1-1,.,CANPSFRGTNTEAFF
TRBV14,TRBJ2-3,many,CASSRDYTQYF
TRBV5-1,TRBJ2-3,few,CASSLGAERQITQYF
TRBV7-8,TRBJ2-2,many,CASRKQGASPGELFF
TRBV7-9,TRBJ2-5,few,CASSSPGGWFGEETQYF
TRBV5-1,TRBJ1-1,few,CASSGLLGTGDTEAFF
TRBV29-1,TRBJ1-2,.,CSATQNYGYTF
TRBV4-1,TRBJ2-7,.,CASSPAVGLASDEQYF
TRBV7-2,TRBJ1-4,few,CASSLVSQGGEKLFF
TRBV20-1,TRBJ2-7,.,CSARTPTASLGEQYF
TRBV4-3,TRBJ2-1,.,CASSPSSIGGANEQFF
TRBV7-2,TRBJ1-1,.,CASSPAAGERGTEAFF
TRBV4-3,TRBJ1-1,few,CASSQEAPQGANTEAFF